The 7 T cell receptor beta chains presented below share a single source sample, sequenced in a study of prognosis after radiotherapy for stage I lung cancer. Two rounds of multiplex PCR amplified TCR beta CDR3 from genomic DNA. First-round PCR, the initial amplification, used primers specific to each TRBV and TRBJ gene. TCRdb re-derived calls from the multiplex PCR reads in MiXCR, one entry per CDR3 protein. This sample carries 14,000 or so distinct CDR3 sequences, around 33% of them seen once, and the ten largest clones take roughly a quarter. The specimen was PBMCs, collected before or after stereotactic body radiation therapy (not recorded which). These receptor sequences come from a donor aged 50 or older with non-small cell lung cancer.

This clonotype was seen repeatedly, ten times or more. The J gene is TRBJ1-6, the V gene TRBV5-4; D remains ambiguous. Germline assignment: CDR1 SGHNT and CDR2 YYREEE (reference sequence). This CDR3 has 13 residues. Trimming shortened V by 0 bases and J by 8 bases, and 6 bases separated the two germline ends. CDR3 DNA sequence: TGTGCCAGCAGCTTGGGGTCAGATTCACCCCTCCACTTT. This translates into CASSLGSDSPLHF.

Details on this clonotype: Being one base from a much bigger clone, this may be a read error. Here the CDR3 reads CASSVGGEQGWEKLFF. In DNA form, the CDR3 reads TGTGCCAGCAGCGTAGGGGGGGAACAGGGATGGGAAAAACTGTTTTTT. This chain links TRBV9 with TRBJ1-4, with TRBD1 as a possible D gene (6 bases). Germline V CDR1 and CDR2: SGDLS, YYNGEE. The CDR3 loop spans 16 amino acids. V was trimmed by 0 bases and J by 8 bases, leaving 17 bases between them.

Comments on this clonotype: A far larger clone differs by one base, so this is likely a read error. V and J are TRBV6-2 or TRBV6-3 and TRBJ1-2; 8 bases agree with TRBD1. CDR1 and CDR2 (germline): MNHEY, SVGEGT. The CDR3 sequence is 16 residues long. The CDR3 loop is CTSADRGLLANYGYTF. CDR3 in DNA: TGTACCAGCGCTGACAGGGGTCTCTTGGCTAACTATGGCTACACCTTC.

On this clonotype itself: One base separates it from a far larger clone, so it is likely a read error. The chain uses TRBV7-3 and TRBJ1-5; 7 bases map to TRBD1. CDR1 is SGHTA and CDR2 is FQGTGA in the germline V gene. The CDR3 consists of 15 residues. CDR3 coding DNA: TGTGCCAGTATAAAGGGGGCCTATAGCAATCAGCCCAAGCATTTT. It translates to CASIKGAYSNQPKHF.

Details on this clonotype: A far larger clone differs by one base, so this is likely a read error. The chain uses TRBV6-4 and TRBJ2-7; the D gene is possibly TRBD2 (6 bases). V lost 5 bases and J lost 0, with 11 bases in between. The CDR3 is made up of 14 amino acids. Per the germline V gene, CDR1 is MRHNA and CDR2 is SNTAGT. CDR3 nucleotide sequence: TGTGCCAGCAGTTCTAGCGTGATCTCCTACGAGCAGTACTTC. Translation: CASSSSVISYEQYF.

By share of the sample, this clonotype is medium-sized. The chain recombines TRBV6-2 or TRBV6-3 with TRBJ2-1; D might be TRBD2 (6 bases). Trimming shortened V by 8 bases and J by 10 bases, and 27 bases separated the two germline ends. Germline V CDR1 and CDR2: MNHEY, SVGEGT. The CDR3 contains 16 residues. CDR3 loop: CASDYAVGGSWGEQFF. Here the CDR3 DNA reads TGTGCCAGCGACTACGCCGTCGGAGGGTCTTGGGGGGAGCAGTTCTTC.

This clonotype was picked up many times. The V and J genes are TRBV6-1 and TRBJ2-6; 9 bases are a match to TRBD2. V trimming: 6 bases; J trimming: 3 bases; junction bases outside the gene matches: 15. Germline CDR1 MNHNS, CDR2 SASEGT. This CDR3 has 19 amino acids. The CDR3 here is CASSERSLAGFYGANVLTF. The CDR3 coding sequence is TGTGCCAGCAGCGAAAGATCGCTAGCGGGATTTTATGGGGCCAACGTCCTGACTTTC.